The 5 T cell receptor beta chains presented below share a single source sample, sequenced in a study of shared clonotypes between healthy human individuals. The data were produced by immunoSEQ multiplex PCR, yet TCRdb's version contains in-frame clones alone and is incomplete. Altogether about 2.4 million clones are present, 80% to 95% being singletons, with the ten largest covering roughly 0.39%. The sample taken for sequencing was naive CD4+ T cells from PBMCs. Stated subset: CD45RA+ positively selected. The receptors were sampled from a man between 18 and 29 years old in good health. Some clones in this sample may be carry-over from other donors' samples.

The chain carries TRBV5-1 and TRBJ1-1, with 7 bases that match TRBD1. Germline V gene lookup returns CDR1 SGHRS and CDR2 YFSETQ. J gave up 7 bases and V 4 bases, and 10 bases lay outside the gene matches. The CDR3 covers 14 residues. The CDR3 here is CASSVTGVGDEAFF. The DNA of the CDR3 is TGCGCCAGCAGCGTAACAGGGGTTGGGGATGAAGCTTTCTTT.

The V call is TRBV7-9, the J call TRBJ2-1, with 9 bases fitting TRBD2. Trimming removed 3 bases from V and 7 bases from J; junction bases left unmatched: 7. The germline gives CDR1 SEHNR, CDR2 FQNEAQ (reference sequence). This CDR3 is 15 amino acids long. CDR3 coding DNA: TGTGCCAGCAGCTTGGCCAGCGGGAGGCGGAATGAGCAGTTCTTC. Translation gives CASSLASGRRNEQFF. Based on the CDR3 plus reference TRBV7-9 and TRBJ2-1, the full variable domain is DTGVSQNPRHKITKRGQNVTFRCDPISEHNRLYWYRQTLGQGPEFLTYFQNEAQLEKSRLLSDRFSAERPKGSFSTLEIQRTEQGDSAMYLCASSLASGRRNEQFFGPGTRLTVL.

The chain carries TRBV11-1 and TRBJ1-2, with 7 bases aligning to TRBD1. Germline CDR1 reads SGHAT; CDR2 reads FQDESV (reference sequence). Losses at the gene ends were 3 bases for V and 3 bases for J; bases not matched to a gene: 1. This CDR3 has 13 amino acids. The DNA for the CDR3 is TGTGCCAGCAGCTTCGACAGGGACTATGGCTACACCTTC. Translated: CASSFDRDYGYTF. Filled out from reference TRBV11-1 and TRBJ1-2, the complete variable domain reads EAEVAQSPRYKITEKSQAVAFWCDPISGHATLYWYRQILGQGPELLVQFQDESVVDDSQLPKDRFSAERLKGVDSTLKIQPAELGDSAMYLCASSFDRDYGYTFGSGTRLTVV.

The V gene is TRBV7-9, the J gene TRBJ2-7, with D unresolved. Trimming pared 3 bases from V and 7 bases from J, leaving 7 bases between. The CDR3 consists of 11 residues. Germline-derived CDR1 and CDR2 are SEHNR and FQNEAQ (reference sequence). As DNA, the CDR3 is TGTGCCAGCAGCTTCTACGGAGAGCAGTACTTC. This translates into CASSFYGEQYF.

The J gene is TRBJ1-4, the V gene TRBV6-1; TRBD1 is a possible D gene (5 bases). The CDR3 covers 13 residues. The germline gives CDR1 MNHNS, CDR2 SASEGT. The V gene lost 6 bases and the J gene lost 7 bases, with 12 bases spanning the gap. In DNA form, the CDR3 reads TGTGCCAGCAGCGCGGGGGGAAGTGAAAAACTGTTTTTT. Its protein is CASSAGGSEKLFF.